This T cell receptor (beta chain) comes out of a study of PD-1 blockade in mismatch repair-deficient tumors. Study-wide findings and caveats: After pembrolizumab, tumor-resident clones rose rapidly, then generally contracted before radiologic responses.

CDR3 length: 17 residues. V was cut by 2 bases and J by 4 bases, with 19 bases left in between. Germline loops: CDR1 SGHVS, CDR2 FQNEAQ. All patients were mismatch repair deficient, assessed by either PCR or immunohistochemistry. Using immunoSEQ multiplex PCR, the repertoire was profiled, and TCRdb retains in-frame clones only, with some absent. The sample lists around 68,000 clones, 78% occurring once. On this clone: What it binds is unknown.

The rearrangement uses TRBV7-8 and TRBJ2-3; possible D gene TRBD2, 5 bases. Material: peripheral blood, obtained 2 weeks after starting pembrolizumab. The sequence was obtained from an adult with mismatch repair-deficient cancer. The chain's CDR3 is CASSLSAWTGRPDTQYF. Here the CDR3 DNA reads TGTGCCAGCAGCTTATCGGCCTGGACTGGAAGGCCAGATACGCAGTATTTT.